This T cell receptor beta chain came from a study of identical twins. This clonotype was counted many times. One entry per CDR3 protein, called by TCRdb with MiXCR from the 5' RACE reads. The sample has 400,000 to 550,000 distinct CDR3 sequences; 13% to 15% are singletons. The same specimen was also included in a second study, on yellow fever vaccine responses in identical twins.

This clonotype was sampled from a woman between 18 and 29 years old in good health. Sequenced sample: CD4+ T cells sorted from blood.

This CDR3 is CASSDASGAVLADTQYF. For the CDR3, the DNA is TGTGCCAGCAGTGACGCGTCGGGAGCAGTCCTCGCAGATACGCAGTATTTT. The chain combines TRBV6-1 with TRBJ2-3; D might be TRBD2 (6 bases). CDR3 size: 17 residues. Looked up from germline, CDR1 is MNHNS and CDR2 is SASEGT. With 3 bases removed from V and 4 bases from J, the gap between germline ends came to 20 bases.